These 10 T cell receptor beta chains share one sample of origin, sequenced in a study of T cells in Graves' hyperthyroidism and ophthalmopathy. Template material for amplifying TCR beta CDR3 regions consisted of RNA transcripts. TCR CDR3 regions were first amplified by RT-PCR with HTBI primers. Via MiXCR, TCRdb re-called the multiplex PCR reads, giving one row per CDR3 protein. The sample shows fewer than 650,000 distinct CDR3 sequences, about 14% of them seen only once. The material sequenced was blood. The receptors derive from a woman in her thirties with Graves' hyperthyroidism that later progressed to Graves' ophthalmopathy.

In the case of this clonotype: The junction does not match germline at one end; this may be a read error. The V call is TRBV6-1, the J call TRBJ2-2, with TRBD2 identical over 9 bases. CDR1 is MNHNS, CDR2 SASEGT, per germline. CDR3 length: 16 residues. The CDR3 here is CASNRGRAEWGGELVF. The CDR3 bases are TGTGCCAGCAACCGCGGGAGGGCCGAGTGGGGCGGGGAGCTGGTTTTT.

This clonotype was recorded at least ten times. V and J are TRBV20-1 and TRBJ1-4; D might be TRBD1 (6 bases). The CDR3 sequence is 11 residues long. Germline V gene data show CDR1 as DFQATT and CDR2 as SNEGSKA (reference sequence). With 6 bases removed from V and 7 bases from J, the gap between germline ends came to 9 bases. CDR3 protein: CSARQVEKLFF. CDR3 in DNA: TGCAGTGCCCGACAGGTTGAAAAACTGTTTTTT.

The rearrangement uses TRBV9 and TRBJ1-3, with D possibly TRBD1 on 6 matching bases. CDR1 and CDR2 from the germline V gene are SGDLS and YYNGEE. Trimming removed 4 bases from V and 4 bases from J, with 21 bases in between. The CDR3 consists of 17 residues. CDR3 loop: CASSSGGTGTPGNTIYF. The CDR3 DNA follows: TGTGCCAGCAGCTCCGGTGGCACAGGGACCCCCGGAAACACCATATATTTT.

Many counts were recorded for this clonotype. The chain links TRBV18 to TRBJ1-4; TRBD1 is a possible D gene (5 bases). Germline CDR1 reads KGHSH; CDR2 reads LQKENI. V was trimmed by 0 bases and J by 11 bases, leaving 13 bases between them. The CDR3 extends over 14 amino acids. The CDR3 DNA reads TGTGCCAGCTCACCACCGAGCCCGGGGGGGAAACTGTTTTTT. It codes for CASSPPSPGGKLFF.

This clonotype turned up a few times. The chain carries TRBV7-9 and TRBJ2-1; 8 positions agree with TRBD2. The CDR3 covers 17 residues. Germline-derived CDR1 and CDR2 are SEHNR and FQNEAQ (reference sequence). Losses at the gene ends were 5 bases for V and 0 bases for J; bases not matched to a gene: 9. CDR3 coding DNA: TGTGCCAGCAGCCCCTTATTAGCGGGGAGCTCCTACAATGAGCAGTTCTTC. Residues: CASSPLLAGSSYNEQFF.

This clonotype came up a few times. This chain links TRBV24-1 with TRBJ2-1, with 8 bases that match TRBD1. Trimming cost V 0 bases and J 4 bases; bases outside gene matches: 4. The V gene's germline CDR1 is KGHDR and CDR2 SFDVKD. The CDR3 sequence is 16 residues long. The CDR3 sequence is CATSDLGQGAYNEQFF. The CDR3 DNA reads as TGTGCCACCAGTGATTTGGGCCAGGGGGCTTACAATGAGCAGTTCTTC.

As regards this clonotype: Possible read error: a much larger clone is one base away. The chain links TRBV28 to TRBJ2-2; possible D gene TRBD2, 5 bases. The germline CDR1 and CDR2 sequences are MDHEN and SYDVKM. The CDR3 length is 13 residues. As DNA, the CDR3 is TGTGCCAGCAATACTGCCAACACCGGGGAGCTGTTGTTT. This encodes CASNTANTGELLF.

This clonotype occurred many times. V is TRBV20-1 and J is TRBJ1-6; 10 bases align to TRBD1. The CDR3 extends over 15 amino acids. CDR1 and CDR2 from the germline V gene are DFQATT and SNEGSKA (reference sequence). With V trimmed by 6 bases and J by 7 bases, 9 bases remained unmatched. The DNA for the CDR3 is TGCAGTGCCGCCGACAGGGGGCAAGAGAATTCACCCCTCCACTTT. It translates to CSAADRGQENSPLHF.

The table lists this clonotype with many counts. This rearrangement joins TRBV10-3 to TRBJ2-7; 7 bases map to TRBD2. Germline lookup yields CDR1 ENHRY and CDR2 SYGVKD. V was pared by 8 bases and J by 0 bases, with 1 base of the junction left unmatched. This CDR3 region has 12 residues. Written as DNA, the CDR3 is TGTGCCATCGGCGGGAGCTCCTACGAGCAGTACTTC. This codes for CAIGGSSYEQYF.

The gene calls are TRBV7-2 and TRBJ1-2; D gene ambiguous. Trimming took 5 bases from V and 5 from J, leaving 15 bases between them. There are 14 residues in the CDR3. The V gene's germline CDR1 is SGHTA and CDR2 FQGNSA. The CDR3 is CASSPRRPRYGYTF. CDR3 coding DNA: TGTGCCAGCAGCCCCCGGAGGCCCAGATATGGCTACACCTTC.